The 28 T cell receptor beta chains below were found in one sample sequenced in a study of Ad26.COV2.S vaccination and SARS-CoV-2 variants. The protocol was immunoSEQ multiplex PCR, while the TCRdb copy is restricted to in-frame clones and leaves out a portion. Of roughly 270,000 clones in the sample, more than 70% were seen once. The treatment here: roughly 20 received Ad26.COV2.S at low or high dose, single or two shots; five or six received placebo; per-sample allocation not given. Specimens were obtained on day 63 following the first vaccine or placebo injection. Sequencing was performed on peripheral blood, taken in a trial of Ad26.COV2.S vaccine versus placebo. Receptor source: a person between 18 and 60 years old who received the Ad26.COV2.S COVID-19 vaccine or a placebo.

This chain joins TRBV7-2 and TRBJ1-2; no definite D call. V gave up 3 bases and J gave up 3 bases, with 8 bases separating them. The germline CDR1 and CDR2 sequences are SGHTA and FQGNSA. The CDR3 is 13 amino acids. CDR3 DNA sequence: TGTGCCAGCAGCTTTGAGACATACTATGGCTACACCTTC. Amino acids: CASSFETYYGYTF.

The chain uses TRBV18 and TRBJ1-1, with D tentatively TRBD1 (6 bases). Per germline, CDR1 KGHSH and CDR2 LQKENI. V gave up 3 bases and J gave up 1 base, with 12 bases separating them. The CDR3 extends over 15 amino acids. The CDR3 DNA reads TGTGCCAGCTCACCTGGGGCAGGGGCGAACACTGAAGCTTTCTTT. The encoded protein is CASSPGAGANTEAFF.

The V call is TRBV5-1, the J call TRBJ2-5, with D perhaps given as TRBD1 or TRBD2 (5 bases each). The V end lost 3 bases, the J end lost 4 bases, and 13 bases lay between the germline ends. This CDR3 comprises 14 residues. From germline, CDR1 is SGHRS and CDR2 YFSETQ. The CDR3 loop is CASSWGPSGETQYF. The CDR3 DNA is TGCGCCAGCAGCTGGGGACCGAGCGGAGAGACCCAGTACTTC.

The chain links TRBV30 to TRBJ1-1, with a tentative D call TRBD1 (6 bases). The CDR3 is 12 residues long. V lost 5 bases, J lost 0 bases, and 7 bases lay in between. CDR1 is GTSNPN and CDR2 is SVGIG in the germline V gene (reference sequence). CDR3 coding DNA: TGTGCCTGGGGACAGATGAACACTGAAGCTTTCTTT. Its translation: CAWGQMNTEAFF.

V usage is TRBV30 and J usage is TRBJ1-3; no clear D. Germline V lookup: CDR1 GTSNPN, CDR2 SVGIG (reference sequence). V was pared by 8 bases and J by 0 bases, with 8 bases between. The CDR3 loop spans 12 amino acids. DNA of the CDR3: TGTGCCCGGGCCCACTCTGGAAACACCATATATTTT. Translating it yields CARAHSGNTIYF.

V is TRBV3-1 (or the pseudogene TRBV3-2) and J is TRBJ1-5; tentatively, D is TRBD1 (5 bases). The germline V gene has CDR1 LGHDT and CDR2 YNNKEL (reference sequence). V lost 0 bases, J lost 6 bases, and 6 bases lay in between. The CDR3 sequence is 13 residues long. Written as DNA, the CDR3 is TGTGCCAGCAGCCAAGAAAGGGGTCAGCCCCAGCATTTT. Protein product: CASSQERGQPQHF.

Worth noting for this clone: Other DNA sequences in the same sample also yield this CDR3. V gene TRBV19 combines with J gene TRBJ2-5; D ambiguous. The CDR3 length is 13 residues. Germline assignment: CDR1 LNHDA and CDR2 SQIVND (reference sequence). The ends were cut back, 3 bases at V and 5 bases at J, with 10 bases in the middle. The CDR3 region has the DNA TGTGCCAGTAGTATGGGTCTGCAGGAGACCCAGTACTTC. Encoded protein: CASSMGLQETQYF.

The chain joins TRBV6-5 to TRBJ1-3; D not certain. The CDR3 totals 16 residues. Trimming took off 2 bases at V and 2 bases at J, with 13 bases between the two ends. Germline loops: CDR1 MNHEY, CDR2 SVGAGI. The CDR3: CASSYERGIAGNTIYF. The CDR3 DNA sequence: TGTGCCAGCAGTTACGAGCGGGGTATAGCTGGAAACACCATATATTTT.

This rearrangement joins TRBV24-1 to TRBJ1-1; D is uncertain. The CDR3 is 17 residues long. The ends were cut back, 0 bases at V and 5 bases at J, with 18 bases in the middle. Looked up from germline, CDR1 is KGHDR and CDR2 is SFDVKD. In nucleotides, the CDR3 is TGTGCCACCAGTGATTTGAATCTAGATGAGTGTTGGACTGAAGCTTTCTTT. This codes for CATSDLNLDECWTEAFF.

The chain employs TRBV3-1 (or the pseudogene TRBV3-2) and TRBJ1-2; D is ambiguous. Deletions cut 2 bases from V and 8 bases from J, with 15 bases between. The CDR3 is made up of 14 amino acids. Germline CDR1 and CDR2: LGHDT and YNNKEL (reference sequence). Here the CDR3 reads CASSQSGRLWGYTF. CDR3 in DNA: TGTGCCAGCAGCCAATCCGGGAGGCTTTGGGGCTACACCTTC.

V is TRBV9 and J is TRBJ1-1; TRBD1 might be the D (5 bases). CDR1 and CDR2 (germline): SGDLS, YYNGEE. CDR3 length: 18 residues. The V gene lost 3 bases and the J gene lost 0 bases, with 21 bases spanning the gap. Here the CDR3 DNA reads TGTGCCAGCAGCGCCCTATCGGGGGGGAAGGGGATGAACACTGAAGCTTTCTTT. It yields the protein CASSALSGGKGMNTEAFF.

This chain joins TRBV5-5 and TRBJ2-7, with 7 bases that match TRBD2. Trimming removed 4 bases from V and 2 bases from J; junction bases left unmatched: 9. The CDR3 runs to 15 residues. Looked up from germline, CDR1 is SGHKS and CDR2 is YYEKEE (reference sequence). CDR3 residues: CASSQGSGLTYEQYF. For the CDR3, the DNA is TGTGCCAGCAGCCAGGGTAGCGGGCTTACCTACGAGCAGTACTTC. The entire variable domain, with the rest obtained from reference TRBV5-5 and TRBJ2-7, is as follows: DAGVTQSPTHLIKTRGQQVTLRCSPISGHKSVSWYQQVLGQGPQFIFQYYEKEERGRGNFPDRFSARQFPNYSSELNVNALLLGDSALYLCASSQGSGLTYEQYFGPGTRLTVT.

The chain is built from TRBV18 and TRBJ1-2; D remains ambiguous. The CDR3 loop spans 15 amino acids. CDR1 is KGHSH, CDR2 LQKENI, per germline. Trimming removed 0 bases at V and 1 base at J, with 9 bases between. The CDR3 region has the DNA TGTGCCAGCTCACCACCGTTACCGGGTAACTATGGCTACACCTTC. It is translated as CASSPPLPGNYGYTF.

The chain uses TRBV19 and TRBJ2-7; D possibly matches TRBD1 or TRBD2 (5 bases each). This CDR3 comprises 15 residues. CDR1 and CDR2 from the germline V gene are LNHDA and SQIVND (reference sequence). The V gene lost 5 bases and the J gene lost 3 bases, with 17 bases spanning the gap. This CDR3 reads CASSQGRLADYEQYF. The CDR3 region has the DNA TGTGCCAGTAGTCAGGGACGGCTCGCAGACTACGAGCAGTACTTC.

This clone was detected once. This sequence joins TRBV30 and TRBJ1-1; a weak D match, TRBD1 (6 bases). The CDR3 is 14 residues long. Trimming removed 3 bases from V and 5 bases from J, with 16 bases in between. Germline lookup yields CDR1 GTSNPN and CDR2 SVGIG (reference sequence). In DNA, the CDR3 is TGTGCCTGGAGGAGGGGCAGGGGTCAGACTGAAGCTTTCTTT. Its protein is CAWRRGRGQTEAFF.

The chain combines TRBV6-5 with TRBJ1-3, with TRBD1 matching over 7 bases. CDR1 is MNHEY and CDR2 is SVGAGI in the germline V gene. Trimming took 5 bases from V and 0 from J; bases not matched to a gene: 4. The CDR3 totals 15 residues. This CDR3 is CASSPQGGSGNTIYF. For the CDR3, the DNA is TGTGCCAGCAGTCCTCAGGGGGGCTCTGGAAACACCATATATTTT.

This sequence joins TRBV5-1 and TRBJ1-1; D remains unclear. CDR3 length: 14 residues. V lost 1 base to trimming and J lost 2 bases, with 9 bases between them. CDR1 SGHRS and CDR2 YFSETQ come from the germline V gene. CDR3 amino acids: CASSLMGPNTEAFF. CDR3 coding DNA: TGCGCCAGCAGCTTGATGGGCCCAAACACTGAAGCTTTCTTT.

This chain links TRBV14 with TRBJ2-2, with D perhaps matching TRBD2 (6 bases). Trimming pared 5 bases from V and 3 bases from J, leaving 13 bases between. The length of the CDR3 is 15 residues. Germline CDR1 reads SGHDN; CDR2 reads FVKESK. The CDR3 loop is CASSAGRDYTGELFF. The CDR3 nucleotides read TGTGCCAGCAGCGCGGGACGGGACTACACCGGGGAGCTGTTTTTT.

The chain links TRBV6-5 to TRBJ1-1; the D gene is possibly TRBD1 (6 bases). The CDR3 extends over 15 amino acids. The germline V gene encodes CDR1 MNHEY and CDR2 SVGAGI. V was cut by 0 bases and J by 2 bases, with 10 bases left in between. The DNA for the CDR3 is TGTGCCAGCAGTTACTCGGGGGGCTCTAACACTGAAGCTTTCTTT. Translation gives CASSYSGGSNTEAFF.

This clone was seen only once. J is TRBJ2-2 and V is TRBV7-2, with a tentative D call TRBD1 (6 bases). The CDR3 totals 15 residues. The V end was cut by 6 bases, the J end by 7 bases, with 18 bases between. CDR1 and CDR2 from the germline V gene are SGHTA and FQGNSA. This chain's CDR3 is CASRSDGTRLGELFF. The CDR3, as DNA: TGTGCCAGCAGATCCGACGGGACACGCCTCGGGGAGCTGTTTTTT.

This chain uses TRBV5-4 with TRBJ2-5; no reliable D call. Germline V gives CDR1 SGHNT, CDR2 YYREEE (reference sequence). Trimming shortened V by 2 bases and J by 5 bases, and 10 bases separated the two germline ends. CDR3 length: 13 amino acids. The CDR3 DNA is TGTGCCAGCAGCTTTGAACCTGCTGAGACCCAGTACTTC. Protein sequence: CASSFEPAETQYF. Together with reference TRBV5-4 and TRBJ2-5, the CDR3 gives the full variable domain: ETGVTQSPTHLIKTRGQQVTLRCSSQSGHNTVSWYQQALGQGPQFIFQYYREEENGRGNFPPRFSGLQFPNYSSELNVNALELDDSALYLCASSFEPAETQYFGPGTRLLVL.

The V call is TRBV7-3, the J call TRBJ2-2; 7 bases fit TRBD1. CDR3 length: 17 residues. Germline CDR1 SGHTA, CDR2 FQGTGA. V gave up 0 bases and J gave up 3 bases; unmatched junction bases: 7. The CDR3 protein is CASSLTRRQGHTGELFF. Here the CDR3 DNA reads TGTGCCAGCAGCTTAACCCGGCGACAGGGACACACCGGGGAGCTGTTTTTT.

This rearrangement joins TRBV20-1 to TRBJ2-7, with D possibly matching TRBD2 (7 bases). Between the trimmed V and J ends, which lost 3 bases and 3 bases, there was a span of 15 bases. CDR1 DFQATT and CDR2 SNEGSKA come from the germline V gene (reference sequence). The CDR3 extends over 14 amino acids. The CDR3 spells CSASEGGAFYEQYF. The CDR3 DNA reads TGCAGTGCTAGTGAGGGGGGGGCCTTCTACGAGCAGTACTTC.

CDR3 nucleotide sequence: TGTGCCAGCAGCTCCGAGGGGAGGGTCACAGATACGCAGTATTTT. It yields the protein CASSSEGRVTDTQYF. This chain uses TRBV9 with TRBJ2-3, with 7 nucleotides matching TRBD2. The ends lost 4 bases at V and 2 bases at J; junction bases unmatched: 7. Germline CDR1 is SGDLS and CDR2 is YYNGEE. This CDR3 contains 15 residues.

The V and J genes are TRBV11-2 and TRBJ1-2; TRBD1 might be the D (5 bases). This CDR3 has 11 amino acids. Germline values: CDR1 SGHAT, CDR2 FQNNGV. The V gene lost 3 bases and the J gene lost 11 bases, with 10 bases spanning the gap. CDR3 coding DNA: TGTGCCAGCAGCTTCAGGGCGGCATACACCTTC. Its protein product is CASSFRAAYTF.

The CDR3 is CASKTSNYGYTF. In DNA, the CDR3 is TGTGCCAGCAAAACTAGTAACTATGGCTACACCTTC. V is TRBV6-5 and J is TRBJ1-2; D gene ambiguous. Trimming removed 7 bases at V and 1 base at J, with 7 bases between. The CDR3 has 12 amino acids. Germline V CDR1 and CDR2: MNHEY, SVGAGI.

This chain's CDR3 is CASGGVQETHEQYF. Here the CDR3 DNA reads TGTGCCAGCGGCGGTGTCCAGGAGACGCACGAGCAGTACTTC. The V call is TRBV6-5, the J call TRBJ2-7, with D unresolved. The germline gives CDR1 MNHEY, CDR2 SVGAGI. V lost 8 bases and J lost 5, with 19 bases in between. The CDR3 has 14 amino acids.

Here the CDR3 DNA reads TGTGCCAGCAGTTACTCAAACAGGGGTAACACTGAAGCTTTCTTT. This encodes CASSYSNRGNTEAFF. The chain joins TRBV6-5 to TRBJ1-1; 7 nucleotides line up with TRBD1. The germline V gene has CDR1 MNHEY and CDR2 SVGAGI. The CDR3 covers 15 residues. The trim removed 0 bases at V and 2 bases at J, leaving 3 bases unmatched.